This T cell receptor beta chain originates from a study of type 1 and type 2 diabetes patients. PCR was run on genomic DNA. Amplification of the beta chain CDR3 used 30 forward and 13 reverse multiplex primers. MiXCR, applied by TCRdb to the multiplex PCR reads, yields one record per CDR3 protein. The sample has about 290,000 distinct CDR3 sequences; 45% to 60% are singletons. General observations from the study: Type 2 diabetes repertoires were more diverse than type 1 diabetes repertoires. Age and gender were not matched between study groups, possibly biasing interpretation.

CDR1 and CDR2 from the germline V gene are SNHLY and FYNNEI. Trimming left V 7 bases short and J 5 bases short, with 9 bases between. CDR3 length: 13 amino acids. This clonotype has just a few counts. The antigen is unknown. Sequencing was performed on peripheral blood mononuclear cells (PBMCs). This receptor was taken from a man between 18 and 35 years old with type 2 diabetes. V usage is TRBV2 and J usage is TRBJ1-6; D not certain. The DNA of the CDR3 is TGTGCCAGCAAATTACGGGATAATTCACCCCTCCACTTT. This translates into CASKLRDNSPLHF.